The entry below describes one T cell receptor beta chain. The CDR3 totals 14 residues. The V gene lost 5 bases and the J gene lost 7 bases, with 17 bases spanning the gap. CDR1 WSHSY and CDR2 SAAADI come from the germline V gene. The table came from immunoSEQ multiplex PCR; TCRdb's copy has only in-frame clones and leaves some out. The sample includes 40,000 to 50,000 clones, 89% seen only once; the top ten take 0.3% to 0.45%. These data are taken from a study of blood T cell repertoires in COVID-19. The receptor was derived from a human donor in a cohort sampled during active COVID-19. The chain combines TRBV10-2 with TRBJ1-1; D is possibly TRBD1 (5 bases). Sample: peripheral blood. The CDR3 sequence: CASSWDGGLSEAFF. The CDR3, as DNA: TGCGCCAGCAGTTGGGACGGGGGGTTGAGTGAAGCTTTCTTT.